Listed below are T cell receptor beta chains from one sample, sequenced in a study of cytomegalovirus exposure and HLA in healthy donors. TCRdb's table, derived via immunoSEQ multiplex PCR, lists solely in-frame clones and lacks some. The table shows approximately 150,000 clones, with 68% occurring only once. Sequenced sample: PBMCs. These receptors came from a man in his fifties in good health and CMV-seronegative. Each CDR3 is given with its conserved first and last residue.

v_gene,j_gene,CDR3aa
TRBV29-1,TRBJ2-3,CSVTGGPTDTQYF
TRBV2,TRBJ1-5,CASSVQGLGGQPQHF
TRBV7-8,TRBJ2-2,CASSPWEGDTGELFF
TRBV7-6,TRBJ1-5,CASSLDRGDQPQHF
TRBV7-9,TRBJ1-3,CASSSYRAQRAFSGNTIYF
TRBV6-5,NA,CASSPDRGTGPEQYF
TRBV18,TRBJ1-2,CASSPPGRAGYTF
TRBV7-2,TRBJ1-5,CASSGQPGTGVGSQHF
TRBV7-8,TRBJ1-1,CASSFRQGATEAFF
TRBV11-2,TRBJ2-7,CASSLDTSHPSPYEQYF
TRBV19,TRBJ2-6,CASSRKGAGGANVLTF
TRBV5-1,TRBJ1-2,CASAPYRGNYGYTF
TRBV7-9,TRBJ1-2,CASSPPGVGYGYTF
TRBV27,TRBJ2-1,CASSQQLGQLRYYNEQFF
TRBV10-2,TRBJ1-5,CASSERPGGFDQPQHF
TRBV2,TRBJ2-1,CASTPTSGGDNEQFF
TRBV5-8,TRBJ1-1,CASSFDRTTEAFF
TRBV25-1,TRBJ1-4,CASGGQGEKLFF
TRBV5-1,TRBJ2-3,CASSSLAGTTDTQYF
TRBV5-1,TRBJ1-1,CASVRDRGHTEAFF
TRBV18,TRBJ2-3,CASSPETGADTQYF
TRBV5-5,TRBJ2-7,CASSTGGYEQYF
TRBV7-9,TRBJ2-1,CASSPGQGVYNEQFF
TRBV10-2,TRBJ2-7,CASSESLAGGHEQYF
TRBV7-8,TRBJ1-5,CASSLATGWNQPQHF
TRBV28,TRBJ2-7,CASSLLGTGPSYEQYF
TRBV2,TRBJ2-2,CASTGLNTGELFF
TRBV5-4,TRBJ2-5,CASSGSGGKETQYF
TRBV6-1,TRBJ2-3,CASSENPLRLTDTQYF
TRBV2,TRBJ1-2,CASSALTGGDGYTF
TRBV4-2,TRBJ2-7,CASSQDRGTYEQYF